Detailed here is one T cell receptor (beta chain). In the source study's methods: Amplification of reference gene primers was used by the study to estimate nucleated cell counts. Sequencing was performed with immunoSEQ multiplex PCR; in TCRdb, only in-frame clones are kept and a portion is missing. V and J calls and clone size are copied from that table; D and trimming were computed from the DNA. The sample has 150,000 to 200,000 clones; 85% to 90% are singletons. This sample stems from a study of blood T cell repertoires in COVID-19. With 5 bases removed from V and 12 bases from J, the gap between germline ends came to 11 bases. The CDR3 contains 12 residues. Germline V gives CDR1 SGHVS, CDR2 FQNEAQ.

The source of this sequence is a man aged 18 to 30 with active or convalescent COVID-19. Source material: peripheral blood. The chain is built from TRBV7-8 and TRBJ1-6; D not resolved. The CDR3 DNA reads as TGTGCCAGCAGCCCCCCGGGGAAACCCCTCCACTTT. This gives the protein CASSPPGKPLHF.